A selection of T cell receptor beta chains follows, all from one sample in a study of shared clonotypes between healthy human individuals. Sequencing used immunoSEQ multiplex PCR; TCRdb keeps in-frame clones, though not all of them. The data show approximately 1,000,000 clones, roughly 80% seen once. The sample comprised memory CD4+ T cells from PBMCs. The source is a man aged 18 to 30 in good health. Some clones in this sample may be carry-over from other donors' samples. CDR3s include the opening cysteine and the closing phenylalanine or tryptophan. The D gene is left open where the match is weak. Some rows mark clone size as missing; the rest say once, few, many or name a class of expanded clone.

.,TRBD2,TRBV5-4,TRBJ2-5,TGTGCCAGCAGCTCTACTAGCGGGAGTGGGGAGACCCAGTACTTC,CASSSTSGSGETQYF
.,.,TRBV6-1,TRBJ1-5,TGTGCCAGCGCCACACGTAGCAATCAGCCCCAGCATTTT,CASATRSNQPQHF
.,.,TRBV5-1,TRBJ1-2,TGCGCCAGCAGCCGAGACATCGGGACGGATGGCTACACCTTC,CASSRDIGTDGYTF
.,TRBD2,TRBV27,TRBJ2-7,TGTGCCAGCAGACGAATACCGACGGGGGGCTCCTACGAGCAGTACTTC,CASRRIPTGGSYEQYF
.,.,TRBV18,TRBJ2-2,TGTGCCAGCTCACCACCGGTAGGGCTTGTTGCCGGGGAGCTGTTTTTT,CASSPPVGLVAGELFF
.,.,TRBV18,TRBJ1-1,TGTGCCAGCTCACCCAATATCGGGGTTTCAGCTGAAGCTTTCTTT,CASSPNIGVSAEAFF
.,TRBD2,TRBV5-1,TRBJ2-7,TGCGCCAGCAGCCCGGGACTAGCGATGAGGGAGCAGTACTTC,CASSPGLAMREQYF
many,.,TRBV18,TRBJ2-6,TGTGCCAGCTCATCGGGGGAGGCCGTCCTGACTTTC,CASSSGEAVLTF
few,.,TRBV5-1,TRBJ1-1,TGCGCCAGCAGCTTGATGGGCTCAGGGAACACTGAAGCTTTCTTT,CASSLMGSGNTEAFF
.,.,TRBV7-2,TRBJ1-2,TGTGCCAGCAGCCCCCAGGGGAACTATGGCTACACCTTC,CASSPQGNYGYTF
.,TRBD2,TRBV19,TRBJ2-1,TGTGCCACAAAGGGGGAGCGGGAGCACAATGAGCAGTTCTTC,CATKGEREHNEQFF
.,TRBD2,TRBV4-1,TRBJ2-4,TGCGCCAGCAGCCAAGGGCCTAGCGGGAGGGGAGCCAAAAACATTCAGTACTTC,CASSQGPSGRGAKNIQYF
once,TRBD1,TRBV6-1,TRBJ2-3,TGTGCCAGCAGTGAAGCGCTTCCGGACAGGGTACCAGATACGCAGTATTTT,CASSEALPDRVPDTQYF
.,TRBD1,TRBV5-4,TRBJ1-1,TGTGCCAGCAGCTCAGGACAGGACTACATGAACACTGAAGCTTTCTTT,CASSSGQDYMNTEAFF
.,TRBD1,TRBV4-3,TRBJ1-2,TGCGCCAGCAGCCAAGGCACCGGACAGGGAGGCTATGGCTACACCTTC,CASSQGTGQGGYGYTF
.,TRBD2,TRBV5-4,TRBJ2-2,TGTGCCAGCAACGGGGGGGTGAACACCGGGGAGCTGTTTTTT,CASNGGVNTGELFF
.,.,TRBV19,TRBJ2-3,TGTGCCAGTAGTATACGTTCTGGCACAGATACGCAGTATTTT,CASSIRSGTDTQYF
.,TRBD1,TRBV5-5,TRBJ1-1,TGTGCCAGCAGCGCGACAGGGCAGAACACTGAAGCTTTCTTT,CASSATGQNTEAFF
.,.,TRBV15,TRBJ2-5,TGTGCCACCAGCAGAGCCCCAACTAGAGCCCAAGAGACCCAGTACTTC,CATSRAPTRAQETQYF
.,.,TRBV5-8,TRBJ1-1,TGTGCCAGCAGTCGGAGTGACATGAACACTGAAGCTTTCTTT,CASSRSDMNTEAFF
.,.,TRBV5-4,TRBJ1-2,TGTGCCAGCAGCGAGAGGGACCGACTTAACTATGGCTACACCTTC,CASSERDRLNYGYTF
.,.,TRBV4-2,TRBJ2-5,TGTGCCAGCAGCCAAGACTCAGGACGGCAAGAGACCCAGTACTTC,CASSQDSGRQETQYF
.,TRBD1,TRBV28,TRBJ1-1,TGTGCCAGCAGTTCATACTCAGGGGGCAACACTGAAGCTTTCTTT,CASSSYSGGNTEAFF
.,.,TRBV18,TRBJ2-5,TGTGCCAGCTCTGATGTACGAGAGACCCAGTACTTC,CASSDVRETQYF
.,.,TRBV4-2,TRBJ2-7,TGTGCCAGCAGCCAAGACGGGAACGAGCAGTACTTC,CASSQDGNEQYF
once,.,TRBV29-1,TRBJ2-3,TGCAGCGTTACGGGAAGCAAGGGAATCGGGACAGATACGCAGTATTTT,CSVTGSKGIGTDTQYF
.,.,TRBV29-1,TRBJ2-3,TGCAGCGTTGATCCTGGGTTCGCAGATACGCAGTATTTT,CSVDPGFADTQYF
.,.,TRBV27,TRBJ2-7,TGTGCCAGCAGTCCCTATAGTGTGAACTCCTACGAGCAGTACTTC,CASSPYSVNSYEQYF
.,TRBD2,TRBV2,TRBJ2-3,TGTGCCAGCATTGGTCCGGGACTAGCGGGAGGTCCCCCAGATACGCAGTATTTT,CASIGPGLAGGPPDTQYF
.,TRBD2,TRBV4-1,TRBJ2-5,TGCGCCAGCAGCCTAGCGGGAGCTCGAGAGACCCAGTACTTC,CASSLAGARETQYF
.,.,TRBV6-1,TRBJ1-5,TGTGCCAGCATAGACAGCTATAGCAATCAGCCCCAGCATTTT,CASIDSYSNQPQHF
.,.,TRBV18,TRBJ2-2,TGTGCCAGCTCACCGACCACCGGGGAGCTGTTTTTT,CASSPTTGELFF
.,TRBD1,TRBV19,TRBJ1-2,TGTGCCAGTAGTAAGGGACAGTACTATGGCTACACCTTC,CASSKGQYYGYTF
.,TRBD1,TRBV29-1,TRBJ1-2,TGCAGCGTTGATAGTCCGGGACAGGGGTTGAGCTACACCTTC,CSVDSPGQGLSYTF
.,.,TRBV7-3,TRBJ2-5,TGTGCCAGCAGCCCGTCCTACCAAGAGACCCAGTACTTC,CASSPSYQETQYF
.,.,TRBV28,TRBJ1-2,TGTGCCAGCAGTTTATTCGTGACCGTAAATGGCTACACCTTC,CASSLFVTVNGYTF
.,.,TRBV29-1,TRBJ1-1,TGCAGCGTTTATACCCCAGATGAAGCTTTCTTT,CSVYTPDEAFF
.,TRBD2,TRBV5-6,TRBJ2-7,TGTGCCAGCAGCTTTTGGACTAGCGGCTCCTACGAGCAGTACTTC,CASSFWTSGSYEQYF
.,TRBD1,TRBV5-1,TRBJ2-7,TGCGCCAGCAGCTTGGCCGGCAGGGGGCCCTACGAGCAGTACTTC,CASSLAGRGPYEQYF
once,TRBD1,TRBV2,TRBJ1-2,TGTGCCAGCAGAGAGACAGGGTCTTGGGGTGGTGGCTACACCTTC,CASRETGSWGGGYTF
.,.,TRBV5-1,TRBJ2-1,TGCGCCAGCAGCTTGGGGGGATTGTCCTACAATGAGCAGTTCTTC,CASSLGGLSYNEQFF
few,.,TRBV18,TRBJ1-1,TGTGCCAGCTCACCCGTGGTGAACACTGAAGCTTTCTTT,CASSPVVNTEAFF
few,.,TRBV28,TRBJ1-2,TGTGCCAGCAGTTCAACAGGGTACGGTGGCTACACCTTC,CASSSTGYGGYTF
.,.,TRBV6-1,TRBJ2-7,TGTGCCAGCAGTGAAGTCGTAGGGGACGGGGCCAACGAGCAGTACTTC,CASSEVVGDGANEQYF
.,.,TRBV5-4,TRBJ2-7,TGTGCCAGCAGCTTGGAAGGGTCCCCCTCCTACGAGCAGTACTTC,CASSLEGSPSYEQYF
.,.,TRBV11-2,TRBJ1-1,TGTGCCAGCAGCCCCGGGGCGGCGCGCACTGAAGCTTTCTTT,CASSPGAARTEAFF
.,.,TRBV6-5,TRBJ2-2,TGTGCCAGCAGTTACTCTGGGCCTCAGCTCACCGGGGAGCTGTTTTTT,CASSYSGPQLTGELFF
.,.,TRBV5-4,TRBJ2-1,TGTGCCAGCAGCTTGGGCGGGCCCGACAATGAGCAGTTCTTC,CASSLGGPDNEQFF
.,.,TRBV9,TRBJ2-2,TGTGCCAGCAGCGTAGAGGGTTCCGGGGAGCTGTTTTTT,CASSVEGSGELFF
.,TRBD1,TRBV29-1,TRBJ2-2,TGCAGCGTTGGGAGGACAGGGGTAACCGGGGAGCTGTTTTTT,CSVGRTGVTGELFF
.,.,TRBV7-2,TRBJ1-1,TGTGCCAGCAGCTTTATGGACAGCATGAACACTGAAGCTTTCTTT,CASSFMDSMNTEAFF
few,.,TRBV2,TRBJ1-4,TGTGCCAGCAGTCGGTCCAGGGTCGGAAAACTGTTTTTT,CASSRSRVGKLFF
.,.,TRBV11-2,TRBJ2-2,TGTGCCAGCAGGAGATTAACCTCGAACACCGGGGAGCTGTTTTTT,CASRRLTSNTGELFF
.,TRBD2,TRBV5-4,TRBJ2-5,TGTGCCAGCAGCGAGAGCGGGAGGGCAGAGACCCAGTACTTC,CASSESGRAETQYF
.,.,TRBV5-6,TRBJ2-7,TGTGCCAGCAGCTTGCCCGAGTTGATTACGGAGCAGTACTTC,CASSLPELITEQYF
.,.,TRBV7-7,TRBJ2-3,TGTGCCAGCAGCTTAAGTGACAGGTACACAGATACGCAGTATTTT,CASSLSDRYTDTQYF
many,.,TRBV25-1,TRBJ1-4,TGTGCCAGCAGTGAATATGGGGGTTTTCGGGAAAAACTGTTTTTT,CASSEYGGFREKLFF
.,TRBD2,TRBV7-2,TRBJ2-5,TGTGCCAGCAGGAGGGCGGGAGAGAGAGAGACCCAGTACTTC,CASRRAGERETQYF
.,.,TRBV28,TRBJ1-1,TGTGCCAGCAGTTTGGGGGGGAGGGCAGGAGACACTGAAGCTTTCTTT,CASSLGGRAGDTEAFF